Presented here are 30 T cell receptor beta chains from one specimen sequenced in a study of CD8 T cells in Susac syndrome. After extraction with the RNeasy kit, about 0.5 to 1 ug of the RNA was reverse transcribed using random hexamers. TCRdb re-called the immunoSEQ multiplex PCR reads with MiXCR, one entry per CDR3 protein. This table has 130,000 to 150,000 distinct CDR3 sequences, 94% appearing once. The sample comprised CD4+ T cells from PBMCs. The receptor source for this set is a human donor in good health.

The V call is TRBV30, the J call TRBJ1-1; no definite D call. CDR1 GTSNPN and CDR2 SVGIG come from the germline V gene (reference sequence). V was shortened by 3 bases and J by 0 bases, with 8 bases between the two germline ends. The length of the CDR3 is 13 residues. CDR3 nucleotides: TGTGCCTGGAGGTTGGTGATGAACACTGAAGCTTTCTTT. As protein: CAWRLVMNTEAFF.

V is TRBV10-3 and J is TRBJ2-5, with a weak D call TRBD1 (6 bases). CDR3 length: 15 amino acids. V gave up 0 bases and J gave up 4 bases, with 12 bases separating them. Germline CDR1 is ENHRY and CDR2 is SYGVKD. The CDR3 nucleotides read TGTGCCATCAGTGAGTCAATTACAGGGAGAGAGACCCAGTACTTC. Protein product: CAISESITGRETQYF.

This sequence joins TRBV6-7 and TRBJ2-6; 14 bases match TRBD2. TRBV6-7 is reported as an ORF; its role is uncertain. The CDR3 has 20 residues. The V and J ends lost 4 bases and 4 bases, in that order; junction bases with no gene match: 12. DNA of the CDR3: TGTGCCAGCAGTTGGACTAGCGGGAGGCGGCCCCCCACAGGGGCCAACGTCCTGACTTTC. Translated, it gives CASSWTSGRRPPTGANVLTF.

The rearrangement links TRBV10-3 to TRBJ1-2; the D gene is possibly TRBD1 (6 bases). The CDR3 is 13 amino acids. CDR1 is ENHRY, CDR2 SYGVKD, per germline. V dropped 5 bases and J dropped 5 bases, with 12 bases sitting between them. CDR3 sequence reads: CAISPQGGYGYTF. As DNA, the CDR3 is TGTGCCATCAGTCCACAGGGAGGGTATGGCTACACCTTC.

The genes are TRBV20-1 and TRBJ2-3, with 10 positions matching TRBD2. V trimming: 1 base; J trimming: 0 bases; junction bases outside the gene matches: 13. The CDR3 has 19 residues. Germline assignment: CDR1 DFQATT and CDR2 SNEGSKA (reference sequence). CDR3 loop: CSARAGLAVSLTSTDTQYF. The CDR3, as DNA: TGCAGTGCTAGAGCAGGACTAGCGGTGTCCCTAACTAGCACAGATACGCAGTATTTT.

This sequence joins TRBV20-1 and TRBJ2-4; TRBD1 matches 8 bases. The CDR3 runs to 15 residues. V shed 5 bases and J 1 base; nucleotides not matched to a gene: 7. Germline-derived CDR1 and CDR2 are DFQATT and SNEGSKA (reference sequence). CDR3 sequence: CSAEKQGVAKNIQYF. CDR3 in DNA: TGCAGTGCTGAAAAACAGGGGGTGGCCAAAAACATTCAGTACTTC.

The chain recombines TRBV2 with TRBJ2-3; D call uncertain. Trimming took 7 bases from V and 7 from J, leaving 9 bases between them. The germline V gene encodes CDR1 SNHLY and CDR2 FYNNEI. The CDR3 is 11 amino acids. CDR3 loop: CASTGQNTQYF. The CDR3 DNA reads TGTGCCAGCACTGGGCAGAATACGCAGTATTTT.

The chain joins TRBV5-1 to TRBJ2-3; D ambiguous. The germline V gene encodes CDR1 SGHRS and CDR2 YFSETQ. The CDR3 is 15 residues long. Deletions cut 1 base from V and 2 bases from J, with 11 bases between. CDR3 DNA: TGCGCCAGCAGCTTGTGGGCGGAGAACACAGATACGCAGTATTTT. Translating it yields CASSLWAENTDTQYF.

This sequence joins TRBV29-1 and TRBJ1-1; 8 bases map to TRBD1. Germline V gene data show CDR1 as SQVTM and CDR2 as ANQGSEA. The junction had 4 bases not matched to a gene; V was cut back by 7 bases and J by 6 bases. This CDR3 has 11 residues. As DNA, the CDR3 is TGCAGCGCCACACAGGGGGCTGAAGCTTTCTTT. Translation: CSATQGAEAFF.

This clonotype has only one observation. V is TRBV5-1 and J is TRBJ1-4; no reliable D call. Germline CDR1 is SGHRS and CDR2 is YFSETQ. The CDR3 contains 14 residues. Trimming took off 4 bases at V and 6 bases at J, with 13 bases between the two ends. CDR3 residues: CASSTSGSDEKLFF. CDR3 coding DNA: TGCGCCAGCAGCACTTCAGGATCGGATGAAAAACTGTTTTTT.

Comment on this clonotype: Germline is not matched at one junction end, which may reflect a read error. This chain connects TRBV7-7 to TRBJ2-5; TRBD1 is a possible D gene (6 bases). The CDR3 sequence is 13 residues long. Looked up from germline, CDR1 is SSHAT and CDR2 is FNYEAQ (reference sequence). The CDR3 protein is CASSADSQETQYF. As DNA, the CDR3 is TGTGCTAGCAGCGCGGACAGTCAAGAGACCCAGTACTTC.

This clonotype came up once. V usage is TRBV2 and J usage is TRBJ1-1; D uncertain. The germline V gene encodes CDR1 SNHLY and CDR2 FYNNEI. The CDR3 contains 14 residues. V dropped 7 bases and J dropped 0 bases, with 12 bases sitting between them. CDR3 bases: TGTGCCAGCACCGAGAGGATCTTGAACACTGAAGCTTTCTTT. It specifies CASTERILNTEAFF. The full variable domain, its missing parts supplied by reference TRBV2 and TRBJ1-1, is EPEVTQTPSHQVTQMGQEVILRCVPISNHLYFYWYRQILGQKVEFLVSFYNNEISEKSEIFDDQFSVERPDGSNFTLKIRSTKLEDSAMYFCASTERILNTEAFFGQGTRLTVV.

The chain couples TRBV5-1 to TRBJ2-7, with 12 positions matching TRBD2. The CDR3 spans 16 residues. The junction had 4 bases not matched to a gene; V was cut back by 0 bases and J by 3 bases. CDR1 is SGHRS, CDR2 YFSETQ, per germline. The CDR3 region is CASSLDPTSGSYEQYF. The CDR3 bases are TGCGCCAGCAGCTTGGACCCGACTAGCGGGAGCTACGAGCAGTACTTC.

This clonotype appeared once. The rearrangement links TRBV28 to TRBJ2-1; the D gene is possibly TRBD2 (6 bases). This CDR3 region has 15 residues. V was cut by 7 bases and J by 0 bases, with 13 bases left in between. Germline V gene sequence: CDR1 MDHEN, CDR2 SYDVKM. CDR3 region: CASTSSGSSYNEQFF. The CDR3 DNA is TGTGCCAGCACTAGTAGCGGCAGCTCCTACAATGAGCAGTTCTTC.

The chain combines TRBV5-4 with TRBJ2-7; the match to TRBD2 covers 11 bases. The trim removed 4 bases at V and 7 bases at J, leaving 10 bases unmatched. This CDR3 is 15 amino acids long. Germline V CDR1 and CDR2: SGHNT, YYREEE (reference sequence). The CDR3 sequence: CASSALAGGPGEQYF. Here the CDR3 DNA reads TGTGCCAGCAGCGCATTAGCGGGAGGGCCGGGGGAGCAGTACTTC.

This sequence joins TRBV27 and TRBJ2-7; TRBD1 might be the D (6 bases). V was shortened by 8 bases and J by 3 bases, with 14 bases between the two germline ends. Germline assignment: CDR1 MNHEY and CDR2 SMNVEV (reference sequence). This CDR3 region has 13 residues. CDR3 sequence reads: CASPRGKYYEQYF. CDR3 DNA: TGTGCCAGCCCAAGGGGGAAGTACTACGAGCAGTACTTC.

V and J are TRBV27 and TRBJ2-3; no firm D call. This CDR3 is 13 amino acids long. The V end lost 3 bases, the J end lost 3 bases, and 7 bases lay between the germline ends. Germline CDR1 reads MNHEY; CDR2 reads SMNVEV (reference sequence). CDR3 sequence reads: CASSFVGTDTQYF. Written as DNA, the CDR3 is TGTGCCAGCAGTTTTGTAGGGACAGATACGCAGTATTTT.

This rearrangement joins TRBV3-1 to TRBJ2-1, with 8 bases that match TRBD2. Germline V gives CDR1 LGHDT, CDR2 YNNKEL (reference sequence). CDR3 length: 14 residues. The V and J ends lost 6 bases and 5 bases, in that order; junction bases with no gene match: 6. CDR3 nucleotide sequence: TGTGCCAGCAGACCTCCCGGGGGGGACAATGAGCAGTTCTTC. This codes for CASRPPGGDNEQFF.

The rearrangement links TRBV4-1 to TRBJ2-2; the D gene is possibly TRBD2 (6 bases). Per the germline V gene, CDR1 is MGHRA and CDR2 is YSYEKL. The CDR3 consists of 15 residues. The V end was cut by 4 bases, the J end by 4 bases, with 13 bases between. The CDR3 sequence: CASSPLAEGTGELFF. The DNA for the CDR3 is TGCGCCAGCAGCCCGCTCGCGGAGGGCACCGGGGAGCTGTTTTTT.

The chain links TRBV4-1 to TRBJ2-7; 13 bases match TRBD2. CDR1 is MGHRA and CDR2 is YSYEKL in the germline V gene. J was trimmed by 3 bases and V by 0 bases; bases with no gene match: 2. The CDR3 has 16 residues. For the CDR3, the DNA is TGCGCCAGCAGCCAAGAACTAGCGGGAGGGTTCTACGAGCAGTACTTC. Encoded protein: CASSQELAGGFYEQYF.

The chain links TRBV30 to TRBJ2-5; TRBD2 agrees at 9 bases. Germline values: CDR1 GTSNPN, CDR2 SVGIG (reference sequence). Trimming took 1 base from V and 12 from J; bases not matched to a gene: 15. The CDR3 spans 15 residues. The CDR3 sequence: CAWSELGLAGNSEYF. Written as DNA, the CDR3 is TGTGCCTGGAGTGAGCTCGGTCTAGCGGGAAACTCGGAGTACTTC.

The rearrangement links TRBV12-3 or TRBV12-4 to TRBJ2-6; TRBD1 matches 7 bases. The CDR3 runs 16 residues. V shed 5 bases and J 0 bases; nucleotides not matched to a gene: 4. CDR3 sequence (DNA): TGTGCCAGCAGTCCGACAGGGAGCTCTGGGGCCAACGTCCTGACTTTC. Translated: CASSPTGSSGANVLTF.

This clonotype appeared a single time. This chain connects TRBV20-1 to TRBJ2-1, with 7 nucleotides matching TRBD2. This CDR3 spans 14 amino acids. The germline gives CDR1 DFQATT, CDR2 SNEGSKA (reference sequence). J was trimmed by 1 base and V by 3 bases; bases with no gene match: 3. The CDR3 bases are TGCAGTGCTAGTGCGGGAGAATCCTACAATGAGCAGTTCTTC. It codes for CSASAGESYNEQFF.

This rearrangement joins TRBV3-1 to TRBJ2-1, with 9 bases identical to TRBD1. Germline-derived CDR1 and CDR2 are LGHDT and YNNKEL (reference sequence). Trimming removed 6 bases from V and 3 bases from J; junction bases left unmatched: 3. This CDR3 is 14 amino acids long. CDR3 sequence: CASRGQGNYNEQFF. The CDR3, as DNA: TGTGCCAGCAGGGGACAGGGAAACTACAATGAGCAGTTCTTC.

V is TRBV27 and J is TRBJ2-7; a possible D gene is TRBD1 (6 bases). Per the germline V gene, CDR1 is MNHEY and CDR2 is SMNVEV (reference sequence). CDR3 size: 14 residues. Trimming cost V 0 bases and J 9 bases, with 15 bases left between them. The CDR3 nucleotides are TGTGCCAGCAGTTTATCGGGGGCGCTCGGAGGGCAGTACTTC. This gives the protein CASSLSGALGGQYF.

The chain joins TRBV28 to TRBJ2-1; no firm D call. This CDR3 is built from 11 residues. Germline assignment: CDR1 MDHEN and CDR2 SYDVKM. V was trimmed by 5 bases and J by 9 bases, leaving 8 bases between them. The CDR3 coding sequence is TGTGCCAGCAGTGTTCTACGTGAGCAGTTCTTC. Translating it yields CASSVLREQFF.

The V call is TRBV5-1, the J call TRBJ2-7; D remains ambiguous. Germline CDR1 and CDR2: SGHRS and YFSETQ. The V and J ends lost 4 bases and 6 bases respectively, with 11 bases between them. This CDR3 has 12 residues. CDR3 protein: CASSESEVEQYF. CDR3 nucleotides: TGCGCCAGCAGCGAGTCCGAAGTCGAGCAGTACTTC.

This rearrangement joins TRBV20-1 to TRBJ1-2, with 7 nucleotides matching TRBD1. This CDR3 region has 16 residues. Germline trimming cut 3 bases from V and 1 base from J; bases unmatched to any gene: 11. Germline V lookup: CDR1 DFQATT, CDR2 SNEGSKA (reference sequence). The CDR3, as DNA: TGCAGTGCTAGCAAGGGACAGTTCGCTGATAACTATGGCTACACCTTC. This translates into CSASKGQFADNYGYTF.

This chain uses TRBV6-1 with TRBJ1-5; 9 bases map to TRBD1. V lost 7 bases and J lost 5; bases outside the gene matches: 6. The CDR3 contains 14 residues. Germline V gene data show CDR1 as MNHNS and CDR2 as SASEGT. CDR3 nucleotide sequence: TGTGCCAGCACCGGGACAGGGAACGATCAGCCCCAGCATTTT. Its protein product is CASTGTGNDQPQHF.

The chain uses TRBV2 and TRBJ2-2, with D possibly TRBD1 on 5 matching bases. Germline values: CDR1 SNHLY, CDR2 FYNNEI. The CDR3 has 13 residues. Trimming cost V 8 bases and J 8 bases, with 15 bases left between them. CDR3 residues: CASPKDQGGELFF. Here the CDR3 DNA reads TGTGCCAGCCCTAAAGACCAGGGAGGGGAGCTGTTTTTT.